One T cell receptor (beta chain) is described in this entry. Its antigen remains unknown. Treatment in this sample: roughly 11-day PBMC culture with coronavirus spike peptide pools or control peptides (ViraFEST assay). Researchers reported culturing approximately 2 million PBMCs per well with around 10 IU/ml IL-2 and 8 to 10 ug/ml peptide pools. These data belong to a study of vaccination and CD4 T cells after COVID-19. Across the whole study: Sampling that followed vaccination took place a median approximately 70 days after dose two, within a range of 14 to 241. Controls used CEFX viral epitopes (positive), HIV-1 Nef peptides (negative), or no peptide.

With 7 bases removed from V and 4 bases from J, the gap between germline ends came to 16 bases. The CDR3 loop spans 15 amino acids. CDR1 is LNHDA, CDR2 SQIVND, per germline (reference sequence). The Oncomine TCR Beta short-read assay sequenced DNA from cultured CD4+ T cells. Genomic DNA was drawn out of CD4+ T cells grown in culture. One entry per CDR3 protein results from TCRdb running MiXCR on the PCR reads. Found here are 15,000 or so distinct CDR3 sequences, around 67% of them singletons; the top ten hold about 11%. The source of this sequence is a human donor who had recovered from COVID-19. The rearrangement joins TRBV19 to TRBJ2-2; D possibly corresponds to TRBD2 (5 bases). The sample taken for sequencing was CD4+ T cells from blood, cultured in vitro. The CDR3 DNA is TGTGCCAGTACCAAATGGGTGGGGAGCACCGGGGAGCTGTTTTTT. Its protein product is CASTKWVGSTGELFF.